Listed here are 18 T cell receptor beta chains from one sample, sequenced in a study of blood T cell repertoires in COVID-19. Repertoires were generated with immunoSEQ multiplex PCR, while TCRdb's copy carries only in-frame clones and drops some. The table records about 110,000 clones, 75% to 85% of them present only once. Sequencing used peripheral blood. Every receptor here comes from a man aged 65 to 79 with acute or convalescent COVID-19.

The CDR3 loop reads CASSLGSANTGELFF. CDR3 DNA: TGTGCCAGCAGCTTGGGCAGCGCGAACACCGGGGAGCTGTTTTTT. The chain employs TRBV5-6 and TRBJ2-2, with D unclear. The CDR3 totals 15 residues. With 0 bases removed from V and 0 bases from J, the gap between germline ends came to 6 bases. Germline V gene lookup returns CDR1 SGHDT and CDR2 YYEEEE. Full variable domain (missing parts from reference TRBV5-6 and TRBJ2-2): DAGVTQSPTHLIKTRGQQVTLRCSPKSGHDTVSWYQQALGQGPQFIFQYYEEEERQRGNFPDRFSGHQFPNYSSELNVNALLLGDSALYLCASSLGSANTGELFFGEGSRLTVL.

The table lists this clone with a count of one. This chain connects TRBV28 to TRBJ1-5; 9 bases fit TRBD1. The CDR3 sequence is 16 residues long. Trimming took 5 bases from V and 7 from J; bases not matched to a gene: 12. The germline gives CDR1 MDHEN, CDR2 SYDVKM. CDR3 DNA sequence: TGTGCCAGCAGTCGAACCCGGGACAGGGATCGACAGCCCCAGCATTTT. It specifies CASSRTRDRDRQPQHF.

CDR3 coding DNA: TGTGCCAGCAGCTTGGGACTAGCGGGAGTAAGGGCAGATACGCAGTATTTT. Translated, it gives CASSLGLAGVRADTQYF. The chain joins TRBV11-2 to TRBJ2-3, with 14 bases fitting TRBD2. The CDR3 runs 17 residues. Germline V gene data show CDR1 as SGHAT and CDR2 as FQNNGV. The ends lost 3 bases at V and 4 bases at J; junction bases unmatched: 6.

The rearrangement joins TRBV20-1 to TRBJ2-7; possible D gene TRBD1, 5 bases. This CDR3 spans 11 amino acids. Germline values: CDR1 DFQATT, CDR2 SNEGSKA (reference sequence). V lost 5 bases to trimming and J lost 6 bases, with 11 bases between them. CDR3 coding DNA: TGCAGTGCTTTGACAGACGTCGAGCAGTACTTC. Its protein is CSALTDVEQYF.

The V gene is TRBV19, the J gene TRBJ1-5; the D gene is possibly TRBD1 (5 bases). CDR3 length equals 16 residues. V lost 5 bases, J lost 0 bases, and 14 bases lay in between. The germline gives CDR1 LNHDA, CDR2 SQIVND (reference sequence). In nucleotides, the CDR3 is TGTGCCAGTAGTCCTAAGACAGCTCTTAGCAATCAGCCCCAGCATTTT. This encodes CASSPKTALSNQPQHF.

The chain employs TRBV7-9 and TRBJ2-7, with 8 bases that match TRBD1. Germline V gene sequence: CDR1 SEHNR, CDR2 FQNEAQ (reference sequence). The CDR3 has 17 residues. Trimming took 4 bases from V and 4 from J; bases not matched to a gene: 15. The CDR3 DNA sequence: TGTGCCAGCAGCTCTTTTTTCGGACGACAGGGGAAATACGAGCAGTACTTC. This translates into CASSSFFGRQGKYEQYF.

This rearrangement joins TRBV18 to TRBJ2-2; the match to TRBD2 covers 14 bases. After removal of 1 base from V and 5 bases from J, the junction contained 6 bases not matched to a gene. The germline CDR1 and CDR2 sequences are KGHSH and LQKENI. This CDR3 is 18 amino acids long. The CDR3 coding sequence is TGTGCCAGCTCACCACAGACTAGCGGGAGGGCCGTTACCGGGGAGCTGTTTTTT. Amino acids: CASSPQTSGRAVTGELFF.

The chain has TRBV3-1 (or the pseudogene TRBV3-2) and TRBJ2-2, with 7 nucleotides matching TRBD2. The CDR3 totals 14 residues. Trimming removed 5 bases from V and 4 bases from J; junction bases left unmatched: 4. Germline assignment: CDR1 LGHDT and CDR2 YNNKEL (reference sequence). CDR3 DNA sequence: TGTGCCAGCAGCAGGGGACTATCCACCGGGGAGCTGTTTTTT. It yields the protein CASSRGLSTGELFF.

This clone was found once. The gene calls are TRBV19 and TRBJ2-3; 12 bases align to TRBD1. The V segment lost 8 bases and the J segment 5 bases; nucleotides outside the gene matches: 11. The germline V gene encodes CDR1 LNHDA and CDR2 SQIVND (reference sequence). The CDR3 runs 16 residues. The CDR3 DNA follows: TGTGCCAGTGCTGCGCTGGGACAGGGGGCAATAGATACGCAGTATTTT. The encoded protein is CASAALGQGAIDTQYF.

The V and J genes are TRBV28 and TRBJ1-3; TRBD1 agrees at 7 bases. The CDR3 covers 15 residues. Germline-derived CDR1 and CDR2 are MDHEN and SYDVKM. J lost 4 bases, V lost 6 bases, and 9 bases had no gene match. The CDR3 sequence: CASRGDRLGGNTIYF. The CDR3 region has the DNA TGTGCCAGCAGAGGGGACAGACTGGGCGGAAACACCATATATTTT. The variable domain in full, completed from reference TRBV28 and TRBJ1-3, reads DVKVTQSSRYLVKRTGEKVFLECVQDMDHENMFWYRQDPGLGLRLIYFSYDVKMKEKGDIPEGYSVSREKKERFSLILESASTNQTSMYLCASRGDRLGGNTIYFGEGSWLTVV.

The chain couples TRBV3-1 (or the pseudogene TRBV3-2) to TRBJ1-6, with D unclear. V was pared by 1 base and J by 4 bases, with 8 bases between. Germline V gene sequence: CDR1 LGHDT, CDR2 YNNKEL (reference sequence). The CDR3 length is 15 residues. CDR3 sequence reads: CASSQGLSYNSPLHF. CDR3 in DNA: TGTGCCAGCAGCCAAGGTCTATCTTATAATTCACCCCTCCACTTT.

J is TRBJ1-6 and V is TRBV9; 7 bases are shared with TRBD1. The germline CDR1 and CDR2 sequences are SGDLS and YYNGEE. Trimming cost V 4 bases and J 8 bases; bases outside gene matches: 9. The CDR3 has 15 residues. CDR3 amino acids: CASSSSRGQDSPLHF. The CDR3, as DNA: TGTGCCAGCAGCTCCTCGAGGGGGCAAGATTCACCCCTCCACTTT.

The chain links TRBV29-1 to TRBJ1-5, with 9 nucleotides matching TRBD1. The CDR3 loop spans 14 amino acids. Looked up from germline, CDR1 is SQVTM and CDR2 is ANQGSEA. Losses at the gene ends were 5 bases for V and 3 bases for J; bases not matched to a gene: 5. The CDR3 here is CSVSGTGNNQPQHF. The CDR3 DNA reads TGCAGCGTTTCCGGGACAGGGAACAATCAGCCCCAGCATTTT.

The V and J genes are TRBV6-6 and TRBJ1-4; 7 bases align to TRBD1. Trimming cost V 6 bases and J 12 bases; bases outside gene matches: 7. Germline V gene data show CDR1 as MNHNY and CDR2 as SVGAGI (reference sequence). This CDR3 is built from 12 residues. As DNA, the CDR3 is TGTGCCAGCAGAGCCACAGGGGAGGAACTGTTTTTT. It translates to CASRATGEELFF.

The chain uses TRBV7-8 and TRBJ2-1; D is uncertain. Trimming cost V 5 bases and J 2 bases, with 10 bases left between them. Per germline, CDR1 SGHVS and CDR2 FQNEAQ. The CDR3 contains 14 residues. The CDR3 nucleotides are TGTGCCAGCAGCCCGACACCTACCTACAATGAGCAGTTCTTC. As protein: CASSPTPTYNEQFF.

The chain links TRBV28 to TRBJ1-5; a possible D gene is TRBD1 (6 bases). This CDR3 contains 17 residues. Germline loops: CDR1 MDHEN, CDR2 SYDVKM. Between the trimmed V and J ends, which lost 6 bases and 0 bases, there was a span of 18 bases. CDR3: CASRHGQLVHSNQPQHF. Written as DNA, the CDR3 is TGTGCCAGCAGGCACGGACAGCTTGTTCATAGCAATCAGCCCCAGCATTTT.

This chain joins TRBV20-1 and TRBJ2-1, with D possibly TRBD1 on 6 matching bases. The CDR3 is 11 amino acids. Per germline, CDR1 DFQATT and CDR2 SNEGSKA (reference sequence). The CDR3 DNA reads as TGCAGGGCCCAGGGGCGGGATGAGCAGTTCTTC. Translated: CRAQGRDEQFF.

This sequence joins TRBV12-3 or TRBV12-4 and TRBJ1-2, with D possibly being TRBD1 (6 bases). The ends were cut back, 6 bases at V and 2 bases at J, with 10 bases in the middle. The CDR3 has 13 residues. This chain's CDR3 is CASSMDRNYGYTF. Here the CDR3 DNA reads TGTGCCAGCAGCATGGACAGAAACTATGGCTACACCTTC.